A selection of T cell receptor beta chains follows, all from one sample in a study of blood T cell repertoires in COVID-19. Sequenced by immunoSEQ multiplex PCR; TCRdb stores in-frame clones only, minus some. The sample lists 120,000 to 150,000 clones; around four fifths were seen once. The sequenced sample consisted of peripheral blood. These TCRs come from a human donor in a cohort sampled during active COVID-19. CDR3s include the opening cysteine and the closing phenylalanine or tryptophan. The D gene is left open where the match is weak. The size field is filled for only some rows; it gives once, few, many or a size class.

abundance: once; v_gene: TRBV6-6; d_gene: TRBD1; j_gene: TRBJ1-2; CDR3aa: CASSYGDRFGYTF; CDR3nt: TGTGCCAGCAGTTACGGGGACAGATTTGGCTACACCTTC
abundance: -; v_gene: TRBV11-3; d_gene: -; j_gene: TRBJ2-1; CDR3aa: CASSLRDSYNEQFF; CDR3nt: TGTGCCAGCAGCTTACGGGACTCTTACAATGAGCAGTTCTTC
abundance: -; v_gene: TRBV11-2; d_gene: -; j_gene: TRBJ2-3; CDR3aa: CASSSGTDTQYF; CDR3nt: TGTGCCAGCAGCTCAGGAACAGATACGCAGTATTTT
abundance: -; v_gene: TRBV7-9; d_gene: -; j_gene: TRBJ1-1; CDR3aa: CATRAGADTEAFF; CDR3nt: TGTGCCACCAGGGCGGGGGCGGACACTGAAGCTTTCTTT
abundance: -; v_gene: TRBV6-5; d_gene: TRBD2; j_gene: TRBJ2-1; CDR3aa: CASTPSGGYNEQFF; CDR3nt: TGTGCCAGCACCCCTAGCGGGGGTTACAATGAGCAGTTCTTC
abundance: few; v_gene: TRBV6-6; d_gene: -; j_gene: TRBJ2-7; CDR3aa: CASSGLPESSYEQYF; CDR3nt: TGTGCCAGCAGTGGACTACCTGAAAGCTCCTACGAGCAGTACTTC
abundance: -; v_gene: TRBV11-2; d_gene: -; j_gene: TRBJ2-7; CDR3aa: CASSPPLRGGEQYF; CDR3nt: TGTGCCAGCAGCCCTCCTCTAAGGGGGGGCGAGCAGTACTTC
abundance: -; v_gene: TRBV7-8; d_gene: -; j_gene: TRBJ1-5; CDR3aa: CASTTHQRQTDQPQHF; CDR3nt: TGTGCCAGCACCACACATCAAAGACAGACCGATCAGCCCCAGCATTTT
abundance: -; v_gene: TRBV24-1; d_gene: -; j_gene: TRBJ2-3; CDR3aa: CATSDGGWQDTQYF; CDR3nt: TGTGCCACCAGTGATGGGGGCTGGCAAGATACGCAGTATTTT
abundance: -; v_gene: TRBV5-4; d_gene: -; j_gene: TRBJ2-2; CDR3aa: CASSLAERRIANTGELFF; CDR3nt: TGTGCCAGCAGCTTGGCGGAGAGACGGATCGCGAACACCGGGGAGCTGTTTTTT
abundance: few; v_gene: TRBV7-2; d_gene: -; j_gene: TRBJ1-2; CDR3aa: CASSLIQGDNYGYTF; CDR3nt: TGTGCCAGCAGCTTAATACAGGGCGATAACTATGGCTACACCTTC
abundance: -; v_gene: TRBV5-1; d_gene: -; j_gene: TRBJ1-2; CDR3aa: CASSPDSYGYTF; CDR3nt: TGCGCCAGCAGCCCCGACAGCTATGGCTACACCTTC
abundance: -; v_gene: TRBV12-3/TRBV12-4; d_gene: -; j_gene: TRBJ1-2; CDR3aa: CASALSPVSTYTF; CDR3nt: TGTGCCAGCGCCCTCTCGCCGGTCTCCACCTACACCTTC
abundance: once; v_gene: TRBV5-1; d_gene: -; j_gene: TRBJ2-5; CDR3aa: CASSLARRGRETQYF; CDR3nt: TGCGCCAGCAGCTTGGCCCGACGGGGAAGGGAGACCCAGTACTTC
abundance: -; v_gene: TRBV6-5; d_gene: TRBD1; j_gene: TRBJ1-1; CDR3aa: CASSRQGKAFF; CDR3nt: TGTGCCAGCAGCCGACAGGGGAAAGCTTTCTTT
abundance: -; v_gene: TRBV5-1; d_gene: -; j_gene: TRBJ1-5; CDR3aa: CASSLDTGSNQPQHF; CDR3nt: TGCGCCAGCAGCTTGGATACAGGTAGCAATCAGCCCCAGCATTTT
abundance: -; v_gene: TRBV10-1; d_gene: TRBD2; j_gene: TRBJ2-2; CDR3aa: CASSESYASGGPYTGELFF; CDR3nt: TGCGCCAGCAGTGAGTCATATGCTAGCGGGGGGCCATACACCGGGGAGCTGTTTTTT
abundance: once; v_gene: TRBV2; d_gene: -; j_gene: TRBJ2-5; CDR3aa: CASSATPHSRETQYF; CDR3nt: TGTGCCAGCAGTGCCACTCCCCACAGTCGCGAGACCCAGTACTTC
abundance: few; v_gene: TRBV18; d_gene: -; j_gene: TRBJ2-7; CDR3aa: CASSPSRSRAYEQYF; CDR3nt: TGTGCCAGCTCACCGTCTCGGTCCAGGGCCTACGAGCAGTACTTC
abundance: -; v_gene: TRBV15; d_gene: -; j_gene: TRBJ1-2; CDR3aa: CATSARQRASGGYTF; CDR3nt: TGTGCCACCAGCGCACGCCAGCGAGCCTCGGGAGGCTACACCTTC
abundance: -; v_gene: TRBV11-2; d_gene: TRBD1; j_gene: TRBJ2-1; CDR3aa: CASRRGTGGGNEQFF; CDR3nt: TGTGCCAGCAGGAGGGGGACAGGGGGAGGAAATGAGCAGTTCTTC
abundance: -; v_gene: TRBV10-3; d_gene: -; j_gene: TRBJ1-4; CDR3aa: CAIGLPNEKLFF; CDR3nt: TGTGCCATCGGGCTTCCTAATGAAAAACTGTTTTTT
abundance: -; v_gene: TRBV19; d_gene: TRBD1; j_gene: TRBJ1-1; CDR3aa: CASSYRTGETEAFF; CDR3nt: TGTGCCAGTAGTTACCGGACAGGGGAAACTGAAGCTTTCTTT
abundance: -; v_gene: TRBV27; d_gene: TRBD2; j_gene: TRBJ2-3; CDR3aa: CASSSPGLAGGHGTDTQYF; CDR3nt: TGTGCCAGCAGTTCCCCGGGACTAGCGGGAGGCCATGGCACAGATACGCAGTATTTT
abundance: -; v_gene: TRBV6-6; d_gene: TRBD1; j_gene: TRBJ1-1; CDR3aa: CASTGDRTRFEAFF; CDR3nt: TGTGCCAGCACCGGGGACAGAACTAGGTTTGAAGCTTTCTTT
abundance: -; v_gene: TRBV18; d_gene: TRBD1; j_gene: TRBJ1-5; CDR3aa: CASSDGQGNQPQHF; CDR3nt: TGTGCCAGCTCAGATGGACAGGGCAATCAGCCCCAGCATTTT
abundance: -; v_gene: TRBV7-9; d_gene: -; j_gene: TRBJ2-2; CDR3aa: CASGLGNTGELFF; CDR3nt: TGTGCCAGCGGGCTGGGGAACACCGGGGAGCTGTTTTTT
abundance: -; v_gene: TRBV7-3; d_gene: -; j_gene: TRBJ2-1; CDR3aa: CASSLAPGNEQFF; CDR3nt: TGTGCCAGCAGCTTAGCCCCGGGCAATGAGCAGTTCTTC
abundance: -; v_gene: TRBV4-1; d_gene: TRBD1; j_gene: TRBJ1-1; CDR3aa: CASSPGQGVLTEAFF; CDR3nt: TGCGCCAGCAGCCCGGGACAGGGAGTTCTCACTGAAGCTTTCTTT
abundance: many; v_gene: TRBV7-9; d_gene: -; j_gene: TRBJ2-5; CDR3aa: CASSRGTGIPQETQYF; CDR3nt: TGTGCCAGCAGCCGAGGAACAGGGATCCCCCAAGAGACCCAGTACTTC
abundance: -; v_gene: TRBV27; d_gene: TRBD1; j_gene: TRBJ1-2; CDR3aa: CASSADRGRGYTF; CDR3nt: TGTGCCAGCAGTGCGGACAGGGGGCGCGGCTACACCTTC
abundance: -; v_gene: TRBV28; d_gene: TRBD2; j_gene: TRBJ2-1; CDR3aa: CASRSGGVANEQFF; CDR3nt: TGTGCCAGCAGGAGCGGGGGGGTGGCTAATGAGCAGTTCTTC
abundance: -; v_gene: TRBV2; d_gene: TRBD1; j_gene: TRBJ1-1; CDR3aa: CASRTGLGSEAFF; CDR3nt: TGTGCCAGCAGGACAGGGTTAGGGTCTGAAGCTTTCTTT
abundance: -; v_gene: TRBV5-1; d_gene: -; j_gene: TRBJ1-1; CDR3aa: CASSLAGNTEAFF; CDR3nt: TGCGCCAGCAGCTTGGCGGGGAACACTGAAGCTTTCTTT
abundance: -; v_gene: TRBV28; d_gene: -; j_gene: TRBJ2-1; CDR3aa: CAHRNSQNNEQFF; CDR3nt: TGTGCGCACAGGAATTCGCAAAACAATGAGCAGTTCTTC
abundance: -; v_gene: TRBV4-3; d_gene: TRBD1; j_gene: TRBJ1-4; CDR3aa: CASSQGVGGTGGEKLFF; CDR3nt: TGCGCCAGCAGCCAAGGGGTTGGGGGGACAGGAGGCGAAAAACTGTTTTTT
abundance: -; v_gene: TRBV30; d_gene: TRBD1; j_gene: TRBJ1-4; CDR3aa: CAWSSGGINEKLFF; CDR3nt: TGTGCCTGGAGTTCAGGGGGGATTAATGAAAAACTGTTTTTT
abundance: -; v_gene: TRBV2; d_gene: -; j_gene: TRBJ2-7; CDR3aa: CASSEAGWEQYF; CDR3nt: TGTGCCAGCAGTGAAGCCGGTTGGGAGCAGTACTTC
abundance: -; v_gene: TRBV10-3; d_gene: TRBD1; j_gene: TRBJ1-3; CDR3aa: CAISEFLLGQGSGNTIYF; CDR3nt: TGTGCCATCAGTGAGTTTCTCCTGGGACAGGGGTCTGGAAACACCATATATTTT
abundance: once; v_gene: TRBV25-1; d_gene: TRBD1; j_gene: TRBJ1-2; CDR3aa: CASSTGQGNYGYTF; CDR3nt: TGTGCCAGCAGCACGGGACAGGGTAACTATGGCTACACCTTC
abundance: -; v_gene: TRBV27; d_gene: TRBD1; j_gene: TRBJ1-5; CDR3aa: CASSHSGTGVLFAQHF; CDR3nt: TGTGCCAGCAGCCACAGCGGGACAGGGGTTTTGTTCGCCCAGCATTTT
abundance: -; v_gene: TRBV28; d_gene: TRBD2; j_gene: TRBJ2-3; CDR3aa: CASSSPSGGTTDTQYF; CDR3nt: TGTGCCAGCAGTTCGCCTAGCGGGGGAACCACAGATACGCAGTATTTT